The 5 T cell receptor beta chains in this list originate from one sample, sequenced in a study of T cells in Graves' hyperthyroidism and ophthalmopathy (dated by TCRdb to between 2019 and 2020). Library creation used multiplex PCR. Sequencing was carried out with an Illumina HiSeq 2000. Amplification of TCR beta CDR3 regions was carried out from RNA transcripts. A first-round RT-PCR of the TCR CDR3 used the HTBI primer set with the Qiagen OneStep RT-PCR kit. TCRdb passed the public sequencing reads through fastp at Q25 and MiXCR, retaining productive beta sequences. When rows share a CDR3 protein, they turn into one entry using the most common DNA and genes. Counted in this sample were hundreds of thousands of distinct CDR3 sequences; 15% to 19% of them appeared once. The ten most abundant clones make up 14% of the sample. The material sequenced was blood. The receptor set was obtained from a woman aged 18-30 years with Graves' hyperthyroidism.

This clonotype was seen ten or more times. V gene TRBV12-3 or TRBV12-4 combines with J gene TRBJ2-1, with 8 bases fitting TRBD2. Trimming at V came to 7 bases and at J to 2 bases, leaving 4 bases not matched to a gene. This CDR3 contains 14 residues. The CDR3 coding sequence is TGTGCCAGCATCAGCGGGAGCACCTACAATGAGCAGTTCTTC. Residues: CASISGSTYNEQFF.

The V gene is TRBV5-6, the J gene TRBJ2-7; TRBD2 matches at 12 bases. The junction had 2 bases not matched to a gene; V was cut back by 5 bases and J by 5 bases. The CDR3 loop spans 13 amino acids. Germline CDR1 reads SGHDT; CDR2 reads YYEEEE. The CDR3 DNA reads TGTGCCAGCAGTTGGACTAGCGGGAACGAGCAGTACTTC. It yields the protein CASSWTSGNEQYF.

This clonotype has only a few counts. The chain joins TRBV20-1 to TRBJ2-7; D perhaps matches TRBD1 (6 bases). From germline, CDR1 is DFQATT and CDR2 SNEGSKA (reference sequence). This CDR3 region has 14 residues. V gave up 5 bases and J gave up 2 bases, with 16 bases separating them. CDR3 amino acids: CSALWGPKTYEQYF. CDR3 DNA: TGCAGTGCTCTGTGGGGGCCCAAAACCTACGAGCAGTACTTC.

For this clonotype: One end of the junction does not line up with germline, which may come from a read error. The chain carries TRBV5-1 and TRBJ2-1; 8 bases are shared with TRBD2. This CDR3 spans 16 amino acids. The germline V gene has CDR1 SGHRS and CDR2 YFSETQ. CDR3 sequence reads: CASSLGPGLVDNEQFF. CDR3 nucleotides: TGTGCCAGCAGCTTAGGTCCGGGACTAGTTGACAATGAGCAGTTCTTC.

The chain is built from TRBV11-2 and TRBJ1-6; D may be TRBD1 (6 bases). CDR1 SGHAT and CDR2 FQNNGV come from the germline V gene. The V end was cut by 5 bases, the J end by 14 bases, with 22 bases between. This CDR3 has 15 amino acids. The CDR3 region is CASSKRTHQGITLHF. The CDR3 nucleotides are TGTGCCAGCAGCAAACGGACCCACCAGGGGATAACCCTCCACTTT.